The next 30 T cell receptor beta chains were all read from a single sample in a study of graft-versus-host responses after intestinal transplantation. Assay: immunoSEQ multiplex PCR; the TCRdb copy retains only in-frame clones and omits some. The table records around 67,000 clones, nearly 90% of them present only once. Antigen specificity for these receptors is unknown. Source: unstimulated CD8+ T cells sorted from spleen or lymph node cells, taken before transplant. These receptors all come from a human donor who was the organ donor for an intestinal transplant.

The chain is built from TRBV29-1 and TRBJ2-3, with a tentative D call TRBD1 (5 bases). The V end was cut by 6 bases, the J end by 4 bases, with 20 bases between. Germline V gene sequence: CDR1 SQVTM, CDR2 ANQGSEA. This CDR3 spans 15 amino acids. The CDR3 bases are TGCAGCGTGGACCGACAGACCGTGGAAGCAGATACGCAGTATTTT. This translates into CSVDRQTVEADTQYF.

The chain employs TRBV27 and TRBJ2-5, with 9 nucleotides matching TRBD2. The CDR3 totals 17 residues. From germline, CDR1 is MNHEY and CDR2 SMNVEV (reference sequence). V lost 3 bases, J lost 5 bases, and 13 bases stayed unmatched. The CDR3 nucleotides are TGTGCCAGCAGTTTCTGGAGCGGGGGGCCCCTGCGGGAGACCCAGTACTTC. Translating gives CASSFWSGGPLRETQYF.

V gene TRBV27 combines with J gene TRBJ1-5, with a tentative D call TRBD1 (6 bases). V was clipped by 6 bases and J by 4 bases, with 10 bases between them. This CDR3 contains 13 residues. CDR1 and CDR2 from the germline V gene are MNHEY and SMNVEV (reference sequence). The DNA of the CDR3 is TGTGCCAGCAGCGGACAGTTTAATCAGCCCCAGCATTTT. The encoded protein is CASSGQFNQPQHF.

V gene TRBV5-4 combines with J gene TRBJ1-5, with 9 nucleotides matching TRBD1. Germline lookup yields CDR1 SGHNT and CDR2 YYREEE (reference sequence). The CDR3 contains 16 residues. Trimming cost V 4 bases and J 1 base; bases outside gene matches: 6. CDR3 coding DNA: TGTGCCAGCAGCGAAACAGGGGGCGCGAGCAATCAGCCCCAGCATTTT. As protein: CASSETGGASNQPQHF.

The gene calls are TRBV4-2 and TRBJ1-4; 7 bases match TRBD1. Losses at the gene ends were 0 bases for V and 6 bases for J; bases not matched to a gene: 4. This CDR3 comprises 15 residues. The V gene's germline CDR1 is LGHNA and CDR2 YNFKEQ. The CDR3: CASSQDDRADEKLFF. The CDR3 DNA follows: TGTGCCAGCAGCCAAGATGACAGGGCGGATGAAAAACTGTTTTTT.

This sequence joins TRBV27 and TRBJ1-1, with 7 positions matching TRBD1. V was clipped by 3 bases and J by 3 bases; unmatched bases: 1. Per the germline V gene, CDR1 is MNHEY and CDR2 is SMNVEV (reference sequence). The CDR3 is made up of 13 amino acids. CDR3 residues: CASSLTGYTEAFF. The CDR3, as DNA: TGTGCCAGCAGTTTGACAGGGTACACTGAAGCTTTCTTT.

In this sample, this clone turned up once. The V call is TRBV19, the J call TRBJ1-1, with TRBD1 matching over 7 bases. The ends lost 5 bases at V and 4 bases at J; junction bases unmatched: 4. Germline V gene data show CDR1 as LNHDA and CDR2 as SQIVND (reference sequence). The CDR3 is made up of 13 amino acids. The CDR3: CASSQGTVTEAFF. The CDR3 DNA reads TGTGCCAGTAGTCAGGGGACAGTCACTGAAGCTTTCTTT. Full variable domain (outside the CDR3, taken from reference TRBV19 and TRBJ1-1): DGGITQSPKYLFRKEGQNVTLSCEQNLNHDAMYWYRQDPGQGLRLIYYSQIVNDFQKGDIAEGYSVSREKKESFPLTVTSAQKNPTAFYLCASSQGTVTEAFFGQGTRLTVV.

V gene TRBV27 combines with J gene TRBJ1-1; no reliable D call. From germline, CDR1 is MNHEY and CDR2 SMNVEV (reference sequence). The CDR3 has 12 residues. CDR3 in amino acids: CGESGGVTEAFF. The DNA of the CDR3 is TGTGGAGAATCAGGAGGTGTCACTGAAGCTTTCTTT.

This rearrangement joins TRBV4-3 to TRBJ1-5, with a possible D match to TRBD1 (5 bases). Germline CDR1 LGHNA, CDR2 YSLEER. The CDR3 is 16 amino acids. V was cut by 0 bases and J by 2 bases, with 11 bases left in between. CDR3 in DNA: TGCGCCAGCAGCCAAGATCTAGAACAGGGCAATCAGCCCCAGCATTTT. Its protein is CASSQDLEQGNQPQHF.

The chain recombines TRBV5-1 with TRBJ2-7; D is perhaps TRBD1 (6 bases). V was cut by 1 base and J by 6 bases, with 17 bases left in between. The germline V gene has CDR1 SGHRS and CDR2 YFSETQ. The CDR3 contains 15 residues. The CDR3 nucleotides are TGCGCCAGCAGCTTGTCCTGGGACACCCCGTTCGAGCAGTACGTC. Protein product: CASSLSWDTPFEQYV.

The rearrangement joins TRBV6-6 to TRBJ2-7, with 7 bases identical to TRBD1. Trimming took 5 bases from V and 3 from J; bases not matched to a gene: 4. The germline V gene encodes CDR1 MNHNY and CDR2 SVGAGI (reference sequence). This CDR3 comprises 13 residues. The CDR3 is CASSDRADYEQYV. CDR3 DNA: TGTGCCAGCAGTGACAGGGCGGACTACGAGCAGTACGTC.

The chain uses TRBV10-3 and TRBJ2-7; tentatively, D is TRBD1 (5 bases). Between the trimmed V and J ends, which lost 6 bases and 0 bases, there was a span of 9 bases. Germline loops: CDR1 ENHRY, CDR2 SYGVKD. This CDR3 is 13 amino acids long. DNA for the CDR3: TGTGCCATCAGGAAGACAGACTCCTACGAGCAGTACGTC. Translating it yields CAIRKTDSYEQYV.

CDR3 bases: TGTGCCAGCAGTACCCTGGACAGGGCGAATAACTATGGCTACACCTTC. It translates to CASSTLDRANNYGYTF. This chain uses TRBV28 with TRBJ1-2; TRBD1 matches 8 bases. The CDR3 extends over 16 amino acids. J lost 1 base, V lost 5 bases, and 9 bases had no gene match. Per the germline V gene, CDR1 is MDHEN and CDR2 is SYDVKM.

The chain's CDR3 is CASTPGQGPFLLGYTF. CDR3 sequence (DNA): TGTGCCAGCACCCCGGGACAGGGGCCTTTTTTGCTTGGCTACACCTTC. This chain joins TRBV27 and TRBJ1-2; 10 bases agree with TRBD1. V lost 7 bases and J lost 7; bases outside the gene matches: 15. CDR1 MNHEY and CDR2 SMNVEV come from the germline V gene (reference sequence). The CDR3 runs 16 residues.

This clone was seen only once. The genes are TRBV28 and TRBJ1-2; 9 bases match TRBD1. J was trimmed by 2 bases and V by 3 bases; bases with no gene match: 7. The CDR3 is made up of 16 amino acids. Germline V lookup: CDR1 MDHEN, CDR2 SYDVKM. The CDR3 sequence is CASSFKQGALNYGYTF. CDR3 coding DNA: TGTGCCAGCAGTTTTAAACAGGGGGCATTAAACTATGGCTACACCTTC.

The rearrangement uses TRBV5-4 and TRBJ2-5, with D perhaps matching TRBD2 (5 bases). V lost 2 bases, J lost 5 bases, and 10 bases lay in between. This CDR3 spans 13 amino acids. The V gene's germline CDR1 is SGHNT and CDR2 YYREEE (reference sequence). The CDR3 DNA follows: TGTGCCAGCAGCTTCGGGGTGAGGGAGACCCAGTACTTC. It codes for CASSFGVRETQYF. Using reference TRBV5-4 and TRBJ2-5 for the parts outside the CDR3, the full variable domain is ETGVTQSPTHLIKTRGQQVTLRCSSQSGHNTVSWYQQALGQGPQFIFQYYREEENGRGNFPPRFSGLQFPNYSSELNVNALELDDSALYLCASSFGVRETQYFGPGTRLLVL.

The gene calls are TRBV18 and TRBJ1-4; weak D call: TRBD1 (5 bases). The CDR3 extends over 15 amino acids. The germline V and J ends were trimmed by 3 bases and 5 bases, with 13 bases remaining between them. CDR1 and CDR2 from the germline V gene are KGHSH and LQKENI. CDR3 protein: CASSPGTSVNEKLFF. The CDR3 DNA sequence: TGTGCCAGCTCACCGGGGACTTCCGTGAATGAAAAACTGTTTTTT.

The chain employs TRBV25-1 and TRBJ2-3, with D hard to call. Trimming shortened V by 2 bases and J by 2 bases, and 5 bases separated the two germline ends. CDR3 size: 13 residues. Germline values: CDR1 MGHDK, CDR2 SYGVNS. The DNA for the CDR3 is TGTGCCAGCAGTGAACCAGACACAGATACGCAGTATTTT. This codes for CASSEPDTDTQYF.

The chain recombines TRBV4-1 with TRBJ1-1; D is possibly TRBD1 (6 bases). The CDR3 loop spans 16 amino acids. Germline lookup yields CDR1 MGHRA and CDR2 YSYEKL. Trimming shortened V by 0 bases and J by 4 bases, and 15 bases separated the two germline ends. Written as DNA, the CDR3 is TGCGCCAGCAGCCAAGATCCAGCGGGGGCGGGCACTGAAGCTTTCTTT. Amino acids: CASSQDPAGAGTEAFF.

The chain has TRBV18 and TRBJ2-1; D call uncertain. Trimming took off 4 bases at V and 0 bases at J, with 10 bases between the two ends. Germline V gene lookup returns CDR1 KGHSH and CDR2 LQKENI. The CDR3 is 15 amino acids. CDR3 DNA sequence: TGTGCCAGCTCACAGACTGAGAGCTCCTACAATGAGCAGTTCTTC. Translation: CASSQTESSYNEQFF.

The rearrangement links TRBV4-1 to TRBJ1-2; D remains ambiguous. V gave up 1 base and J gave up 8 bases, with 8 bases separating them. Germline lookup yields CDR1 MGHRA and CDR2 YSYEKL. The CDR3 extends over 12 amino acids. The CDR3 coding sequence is TGCGCCAGCAGCCAAGGGGCCAGCGGCTACACCTTC. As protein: CASSQGASGYTF.

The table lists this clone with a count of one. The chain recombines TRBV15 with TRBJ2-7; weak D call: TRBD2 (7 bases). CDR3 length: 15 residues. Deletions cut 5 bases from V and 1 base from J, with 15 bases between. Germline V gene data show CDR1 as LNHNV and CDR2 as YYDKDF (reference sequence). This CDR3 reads CATSPGGGGSYEQYV. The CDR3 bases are TGTGCCACCAGCCCAGGAGGGGGAGGGTCCTACGAGCAGTACGTC.

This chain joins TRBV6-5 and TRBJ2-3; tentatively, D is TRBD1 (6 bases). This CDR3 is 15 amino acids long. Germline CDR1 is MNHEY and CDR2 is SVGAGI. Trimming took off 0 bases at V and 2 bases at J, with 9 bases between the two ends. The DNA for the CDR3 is TGTGCCAGCAGTTACTCGCAGGGGACCACAGATACGCAGTATTTT. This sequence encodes CASSYSQGTTDTQYF.

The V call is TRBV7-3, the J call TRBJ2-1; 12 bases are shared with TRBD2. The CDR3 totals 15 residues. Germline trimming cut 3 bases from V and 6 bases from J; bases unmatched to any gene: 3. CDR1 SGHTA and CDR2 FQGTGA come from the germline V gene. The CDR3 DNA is TGTGCCAGCAGCTTGATGGGACTAGCGGGCAATGAGCAGTTCTTC. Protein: CASSLMGLAGNEQFF.

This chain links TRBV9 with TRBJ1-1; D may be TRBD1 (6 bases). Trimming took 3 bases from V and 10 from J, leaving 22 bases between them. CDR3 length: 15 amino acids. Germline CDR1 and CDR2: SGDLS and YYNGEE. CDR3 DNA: TGTGCCAGCAGCGCCAGATCTCAGGGGAGAGGGAGAGCTTTCTTT. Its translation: CASSARSQGRGRAFF.

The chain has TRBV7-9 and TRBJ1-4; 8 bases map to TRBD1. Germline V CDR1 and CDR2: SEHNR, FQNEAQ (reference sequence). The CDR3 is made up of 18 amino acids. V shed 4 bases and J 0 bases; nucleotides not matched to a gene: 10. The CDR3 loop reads CASSSDRGRGATNEKLFF. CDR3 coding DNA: TGTGCCAGCAGCTCTGACAGGGGACGCGGAGCAACTAATGAAAAACTGTTTTTT.

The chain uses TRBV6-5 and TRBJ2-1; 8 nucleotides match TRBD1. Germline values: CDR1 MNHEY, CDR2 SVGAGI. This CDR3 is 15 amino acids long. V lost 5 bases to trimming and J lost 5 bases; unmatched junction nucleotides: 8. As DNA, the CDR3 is TGTGCCAGCAGTCCCGGACAGGGCGGGCACAATGAGCAGTTCTTC. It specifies CASSPGQGGHNEQFF.

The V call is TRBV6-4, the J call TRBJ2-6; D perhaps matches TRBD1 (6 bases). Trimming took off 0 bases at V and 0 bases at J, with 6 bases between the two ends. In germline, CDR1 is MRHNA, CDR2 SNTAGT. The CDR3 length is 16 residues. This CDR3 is CASSDSGHSGANVLTF. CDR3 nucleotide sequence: TGTGCCAGCAGTGACTCGGGACACTCTGGGGCCAACGTCCTGACTTTC.

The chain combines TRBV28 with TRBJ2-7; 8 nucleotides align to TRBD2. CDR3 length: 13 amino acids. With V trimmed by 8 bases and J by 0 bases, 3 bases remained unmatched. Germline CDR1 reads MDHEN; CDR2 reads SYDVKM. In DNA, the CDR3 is TGTGCCAGCCTCGGGGGGGGCTCCTACGAGCAGTACGTC. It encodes CASLGGGSYEQYV.

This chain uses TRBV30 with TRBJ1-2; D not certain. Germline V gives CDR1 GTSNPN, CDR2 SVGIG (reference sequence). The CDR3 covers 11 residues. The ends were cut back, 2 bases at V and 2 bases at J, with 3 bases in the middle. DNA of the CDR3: TGTGCCTGGAGTCCAAACTATGGCTACACCTTC. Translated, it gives CAWSPNYGYTF.